Described below is a single T cell receptor beta chain sequence and its context. Antigen unknown. The CDR3 contains 14 residues. Germline V CDR1 and CDR2: SGDLS, YYNGEE. Trimming left V 2 bases short and J 2 bases short, with 10 bases between. These data belong to a study of T cells in Graves' hyperthyroidism and ophthalmopathy. Findings of the study overall: Also found in blood were most expanded thyroid clonotypes above 0.001. The model anticipated ophthalmopathy a median around six months pre-onset.

Regions amplified from RNA transcripts were the TCR beta CDR3 regions. HTBI primers were the set used in a first-round RT-PCR of the TCR CDR3. TCRdb re-called the multiplex PCR reads with MiXCR, one entry per CDR3 protein. Here the sample spans around 340,000 distinct CDR3 sequences, about 15% being singletons. In making diagnoses, clinical symptoms, serum thyroxine and TRAb, thyroid ultrasound and orbital computed tomography were all used. PBMCs were derived from around 10 ml fresh peripheral blood. Material for sequencing was blood. V gene TRBV9 combines with J gene TRBJ1-2; tentative D call: TRBD1 (5 bases). The TCR originated in a woman younger than 45 with Graves' hyperthyroidism. The CDR3 DNA reads as TGTGCCAGCAGCGTTCTGACAGAGAACTATGGCTACACCTTC. Translating it yields CASSVLTENYGYTF.